This section outlines one TCR beta chain sequence together with its context. This specimen comes from a study of OX40 agonist ivuxolimab in advanced cancers. The assay was immunoSEQ multiplex PCR, and TCRdb's table has in-frame clones only and misses some. This table holds about 88,000 clones, 85% to 90% found once. The J segment lost 0 bases and the V segment lost 4 bases, leaving 9 bases of the junction unmatched. The CDR3 loop spans 16 amino acids. Germline-derived CDR1 and CDR2 are MNHEY and SMNVEV (reference sequence). The TCR originated in an adult with an advanced solid tumor such as melanoma, head and neck, liver or kidney cancer. This sequence joins TRBV27 and TRBJ2-7; 7 positions agree with TRBD2. The material sequenced was CD4+ or CD8+ T cells sorted from blood, taken in a trial of the OX40 agonist ivuxolimab. The CDR3 DNA reads TGTGCCAGCAGTTACTCACTAGCGTTGAGCTCCTACGAGCAGTACTTC. It codes for CASSYSLALSSYEQYF.